This TCR beta chain was sequenced in a study of beta chain features in type 1 diabetes (dated by TCRdb to the late 2010s). Describing the broader study: Patients and healthy donors did not differ in mean age, gender distribution, total cell number or subset yield. A total of roughly 99 million sorted cells were examined across all samples, and the number of cells per subset was strongly correlated with RNA yield. In the study, recently diagnosed type 1 diabetes patients and matched healthy donors were compared on the TCRB repertoires of their sorted circulating CD4+ T cell subsets. Regulatory and stem cell-like memory subsets were obtained from only 8 patients and about 8 healthy donors, while naive and central memory subsets were obtained from all 30 or so donors. The investigation overall reported the following: Because cDNA rather than genomic DNA was sequenced, highly expressing activated cells could have been over-represented, although no difference in activation and CD3 levels was found between groups. Because the HLA sub-analyses included only small numbers of individuals, any influence of HLA type on TCRB rearrangement was left unresolved. PCR may preferentially amplify shorter templates, but because patient and control samples were amplified and corrected together, any resulting skew would affect both groups equally. Type 1 diabetes patients showed a moderate but significant shortening of TCRB CDR3 length in all four CD4+ subsets. At VDJ recombination sites, patients with type 1 diabetes made fewer insertions and deleted more nucleotides, a pattern implying thymic rearrangement abnormalities. Naive, central memory and regulatory TCRB repertoires appeared to be more alike among patients than among healthy donors.

A single peripheral blood draw of approximately 110 mL on average was collected from each donor into heparinised tubes. Using a panel that included CD45RO, CCR7, CD25, CD127, CD95 and CD27, naive, central memory, regulatory and stem cell-like memory CD4+ T cells were sorted on a BD FACSAria II. Every sorted population had a purity above 95%. PBMCs were isolated right away by Lymphoprep density gradient centrifugation and were stained directly, without culture. So that batch effects would be minimized, each experiment stained and sorted samples in pairs, pairing one healthy donor with one patient. Note on this clone: Its specific antigen is unknown. Base qualities are missing; no much larger clone stands one base away.

The entire amount of isolated RNA was reverse transcribed using the High Capacity cDNA Reverse Transcription Kit, so the sequenced TCRB transcripts were expressed ones. Naive, central memory and regulatory T cell samples underwent deep immunoSEQ sequencing, averaging around 3.9 million total reads per sample. Sorted cells were lysed in RLT buffer and RNA was extracted with DNase-treated RNeasy Micro or Mini kits, depending on cell number. To prevent cross-contamination, each cell subset was processed individually, whereas patient and healthy donor samples were processed jointly. TCRB sequences were amplified from cDNA with the immunoSEQ multiplex PCR, producing 87-bp fragments spanning the CDR3 region. Sequencing of the amplicons was done on the Illumina HiSeq platform. In the paper's pipeline: Synthetic template baselines were used to correct PCR bias computationally, reads within Hamming distance 2 were collapsed together, and singletons that could not be merged were discarded. By aligning reads against IMGT, V, D and J genes, CDR3 length, and insertions or deletions at six rearrangement sites were assigned. Within each subset, clonotype counts were normalized to sorted cell number, and only after that were true diversity and Gini coefficients computed with the tcR R package. The overlap coefficient, calculated on TCRB nucleotide sequences, was used to quantify repertoire sharing. As a proxy for the pre-selection repertoire, out-of-frame TCRB sequences from naive cells were analyzed. TCRdb holds this immuneACCESS table with in-frame rearrangements only. Some clones are missing; in checked studies, unresolved V genes explain under half, and the rest has no known cause. V, J and clone size derive from that table, while D and trimming were established from the DNA sequence. This sample gives around 240,000 clones in total; over 65% of them show up just once. The top ten hold roughly 0.048% of the sample.

The sample taken for sequencing was naive CD4+ T cells from blood. This specimen's cell subset or site label, interpreted: true naive CD4+ T cells. The receptor comes from a man younger than 40 in good health.

CDR3 region: CASSLGENNEQFF. The sequenced DNA: TGTGCCAGCAGCTTAGGAGAAAACAATGAGCAGTTCTTC. This chain joins TRBV7-2 to TRBJ2-1, with no D gene named confidently. From the cysteine up to the phenylalanine, the CDR3 has a length of 13 residues. The only DNA kept is the CDR3, 39 bases in frame from the first base. V loses 1 base, J loses 5 bases, and the germline ends lie 6 bases apart. The germline V gene sets CDR1 to SGHTA and CDR2 to FQGNSA. With all but the CDR3 taken from the reference TRBV7-2 and TRBJ2-1 genes, the full variable domain is: GAGVSQSPSNKVTEKGKDVELRCDPISGHTALYWYRQSLGQGLEFLIYFQGNSAPDKSGLPSDRFSAERTGGSVSTLTIQRTQQEDSAVYLCASSLGENNEQFFGPGTRLTVL.